The 28 T cell receptor beta chains listed next were all sequenced from one sample in a study of CD8 T cells in Susac syndrome. When the RNA was reverse transcribed, random hexamers were used with an input of roughly 0.45 to 1 ug. Using its own MiXCR run on the immunoSEQ multiplex PCR reads, TCRdb lists one record per CDR3 protein. This sample carries over 150,000 distinct CDR3 sequences, more than 90% of them seen once, and the ten largest clones take approximately 0.093%. The sample was CD4+ T cells from PBMCs. Source of these receptors: a human donor with multiple sclerosis.

The V and J genes are TRBV5-4 and TRBJ2-3; D call uncertain. CDR3 length: 12 amino acids. V was cut by 10 bases and J by 1 base, with 10 bases left in between. From germline, CDR1 is SGHNT and CDR2 YYREEE (reference sequence). CDR3 DNA sequence: TGTGCCCCCGGCATGGGCACAGATACGCAGTATTTT. Its translation: CAPGMGTDTQYF.

The chain has TRBV5-1 and TRBJ2-5; no clear D gene. This CDR3 has 12 residues. Germline V gene sequence: CDR1 SGHRS, CDR2 YFSETQ. The V end lost 1 base, the J end lost 5 bases, and 6 bases lay between the germline ends. As DNA, the CDR3 is TGCGCCAGCAGCTTGATGCGGGAGACCCAGTACTTC. Amino acids: CASSLMRETQYF.

The rearrangement links TRBV20-1 to TRBJ2-1; 8 positions match TRBD2. Germline CDR1 reads DFQATT; CDR2 reads SNEGSKA (reference sequence). This CDR3 contains 15 residues. This CDR3 reads CSSSPSGSSYNEQFF. CDR3 sequence (DNA): TGCAGCTCTTCGCCCAGCGGGAGCTCCTACAATGAGCAGTTCTTC.

The rearrangement uses TRBV7-9 and TRBJ2-1; TRBD1 aligns across 8 bases. The CDR3 is 15 amino acids. V gave up 0 bases and J gave up 8 bases; unmatched junction bases: 6. Germline CDR1 reads SEHNR; CDR2 reads FQNEAQ (reference sequence). Here the CDR3 reads CASSLAGTGSHEQFF. CDR3 in DNA: TGTGCCAGCAGCTTAGCCGGGACAGGTAGTCATGAGCAGTTCTTC.

This clonotype was seen just once. The V and J genes are TRBV9 and TRBJ2-7; 10 bases are shared with TRBD1. The V gene's germline CDR1 is SGDLS and CDR2 YYNGEE. Trimming took 0 bases from V and 0 from J; bases not matched to a gene: 0. The CDR3 has 15 amino acids. The CDR3 bases are TGTGCCAGCAGCGTAGGGGACAGGGGCTCCTACGAGCAGTACTTC. This translates into CASSVGDRGSYEQYF.

The rearrangement joins TRBV3-1 to TRBJ2-7; unclear D gene. The CDR3 consists of 12 residues. V lost 2 bases to trimming and J lost 7 bases, with 9 bases between them. The germline V gene has CDR1 LGHDT and CDR2 YNNKEL (reference sequence). CDR3 in amino acids: CASSQFGWEQYF. CDR3 nucleotide sequence: TGTGCCAGCAGCCAATTCGGGTGGGAGCAGTACTTC.

The rearrangement links TRBV5-1 to TRBJ2-7; D gene uncertain. The CDR3 has 12 residues. Between the trimmed V and J ends, which lost 2 bases and 5 bases, there was a span of 8 bases. The germline V gene has CDR1 SGHRS and CDR2 YFSETQ. DNA for the CDR3: TGCGCCAGCAGCTTATCAGGCGACGAGCAGTACTTC. Encoded protein: CASSLSGDEQYF.

CDR3 amino acids: CASSRNNDYVDTQYF. CDR3 nucleotides: TGTGCCAGCAGCCGGAATAATGACTACGTAGATACGCAGTATTTT. The genes are TRBV7-2 and TRBJ2-3; the D gene is possibly TRBD2 (5 bases). Germline CDR1 reads SGHTA; CDR2 reads FQGNSA. Trimming stripped 5 bases from V and 5 bases from J, with 17 bases between. This CDR3 spans 15 amino acids. Variable domain in full (rest from reference TRBV7-2 and TRBJ2-3): GAGVSQSPSNKVTEKGKDVELRCDPISGHTALYWYRQSLGQGLEFLIYFQGNSAPDKSGLPSDRFSAERTGGSVSTLTIQRTQQEDSAVYLCASSRNNDYVDTQYFGPGTRLTVL.

The CDR3 region has the DNA TGCAGCGCCACTGGACAGGGGGAGACCCAGTACTTC. Its protein is CSATGQGETQYF. The chain employs TRBV29-1 and TRBJ2-5; 9 positions match TRBD1. The CDR3 contains 12 residues. The V and J ends lost 7 bases and 5 bases, in that order; junction bases with no gene match: 5. CDR1 is SQVTM, CDR2 ANQGSEA, per germline.

About this clonotype: A read error may produce the germline difference seen at one junction end. The J gene is TRBJ2-7, the V gene TRBV18, with 7 bases that match TRBD2. Germline CDR1 reads KGHSH; CDR2 reads LQKENI. The CDR3 has 11 residues. The CDR3 region is CASSPTPGGNF. Here the CDR3 DNA reads TGTGCCAGCTCACCTACTCCGGGGGGAAACTTC.

The J gene is TRBJ2-7, the V gene TRBV5-4, with 9 bases fitting TRBD1. There are 14 residues in the CDR3. CDR1 is SGHNT, CDR2 YYREEE, per germline (reference sequence). The trim removed 3 bases at V and 5 bases at J, leaving 6 bases unmatched. This CDR3 reads CASSSRQGVNEQYF. The CDR3 coding sequence is TGTGCCAGCAGCTCCCGACAGGGGGTAAACGAGCAGTACTTC.

The chain combines TRBV20-1 with TRBJ1-3, with D unresolved. Germline CDR1 DFQATT, CDR2 SNEGSKA (reference sequence). The V end lost 5 bases, the J end lost 7 bases, and 12 bases lay between the germline ends. The CDR3 consists of 12 residues. The chain's CDR3 is CSARSTGNTIYF. The CDR3, as DNA: TGCAGTGCTCGGAGCACGGGGAACACCATATATTTT.

The gene calls are TRBV11-1 and TRBJ2-1; TRBD2 matches 10 bases. Germline CDR1 reads SGHAT; CDR2 reads FQDESV (reference sequence). The CDR3 has 14 residues. The V and J ends lost 2 bases and 6 bases, in that order; junction bases with no gene match: 1. In DNA form, the CDR3 reads TGTGCCAGCAGCTTAACTAGCGGGGTCAATGAGCAGTTCTTC. Its translation: CASSLTSGVNEQFF. Combining the CDR3 with reference TRBV11-1 and TRBJ2-1 gives the whole variable domain EAEVAQSPRYKITEKSQAVAFWCDPISGHATLYWYRQILGQGPELLVQFQDESVVDDSQLPKDRFSAERLKGVDSTLKIQPAELGDSAMYLCASSLTSGVNEQFFGPGTRLTVL.

The V and J genes are TRBV20-1 and TRBJ2-2; D is possibly TRBD2 (6 bases). The CDR3 covers 15 residues. V lost 1 base and J lost 8, with 17 bases in between. Germline V gene data show CDR1 as DFQATT and CDR2 as SNEGSKA (reference sequence). CDR3 coding DNA: TGCAGTGCTAGAGGGCGGGGCCTTGCGTCAGGGGAGCTGTTTTTT. The encoded protein is CSARGRGLASGELFF.

V is TRBV4-1 and J is TRBJ2-7, with a possible D match to TRBD1 (5 bases). With 2 bases removed from V and 9 bases from J, the gap between germline ends came to 14 bases. The CDR3 consists of 13 residues. Germline loops: CDR1 MGHRA, CDR2 YSYEKL. The CDR3 nucleotides read TGCGCCAGCAGCCAAATTCAGGGTCCTCGGCAGTACTTC. This translates into CASSQIQGPRQYF.

The rearrangement joins TRBV18 to TRBJ2-3; no clear D. This CDR3 comprises 14 residues. The germline V gene encodes CDR1 KGHSH and CDR2 LQKENI. V was shortened by 5 bases and J by 0 bases, with 9 bases between the two germline ends. The chain's CDR3 is CASSAPSSTDTQYF. The CDR3 nucleotides read TGTGCCAGCTCAGCCCCTTCTAGCACAGATACGCAGTATTTT.

The chain links TRBV20-1 to TRBJ2-7, with unresolved D. Trimming removed 5 bases at V and 0 bases at J, with 11 bases between. The CDR3 has 13 residues. The germline gives CDR1 DFQATT, CDR2 SNEGSKA (reference sequence). The CDR3 DNA sequence: TGCAGTGCTCGGCAGGCCAGCTCCTACGAGCAGTACTTC. Encoded protein: CSARQASSYEQYF.

This clonotype was detected only once. In DNA form, the CDR3 reads TGTGCCAGCAGTTTTGATGGGTGGTTGGGCTACACCTTC. It yields the protein CASSFDGWLGYTF. The chain carries TRBV12-3 or TRBV12-4 and TRBJ1-2, with D uncertain. The CDR3 has 13 amino acids. V was cut by 3 bases and J by 8 bases, with 13 bases left in between.

CDR3 bases: TGTGCCAGCATCCCTCCAGGGGGTGGTGAGCAGTTCTTC. Amino acids: CASIPPGGGEQFF. The V and J genes are TRBV6-5 and TRBJ2-1; the match to TRBD1 covers 7 bases. Looked up from germline, CDR1 is MNHEY and CDR2 is SVGAGI. The CDR3 spans 13 residues. V was pared by 7 bases and J by 9 bases, with 9 bases of the junction left unmatched.

The chain carries TRBV29-1 and TRBJ1-1; D uncertain. Germline V gene data show CDR1 as SQVTM and CDR2 as ANQGSEA. The CDR3 is 12 amino acids. The V and J ends lost 6 bases and 4 bases respectively, with 12 bases between them. This CDR3 is CSVRGGVTEAFF. As DNA, the CDR3 is TGCAGCGTGCGAGGCGGGGTCACTGAAGCTTTCTTT.

This clonotype was seen a single time. J is TRBJ2-3 and V is TRBV3-1; D unclear. The CDR3 contains 11 residues. V lost 3 bases to trimming and J lost 9 bases, with 7 bases between them. Looked up from germline, CDR1 is LGHDT and CDR2 is YNNKEL (reference sequence). This CDR3 reads CASSHLATQYF. The CDR3 DNA is TGTGCCAGCAGCCATCTCGCGACGCAGTATTTT.

The rearrangement links TRBV7-9 to TRBJ2-7; D possibly corresponds to TRBD1 (6 bases). V was pared by 6 bases and J by 6 bases, with 15 bases between. Germline assignment: CDR1 SEHNR and CDR2 FQNEAQ (reference sequence). This CDR3 is 13 amino acids long. The CDR3 spells CASRTQGSGEQYF. The CDR3 DNA sequence: TGTGCCAGCAGGACCCAGGGGTCTGGCGAGCAGTACTTC. The entire variable domain, with the rest obtained from reference TRBV7-9 and TRBJ2-7, is as follows: DTGVSQNPRHKITKRGQNVTFRCDPISEHNRLYWYRQTLGQGPEFLTYFQNEAQLEKSRLLSDRFSAERPKGSFSTLEIQRTEQGDSAMYLCASRTQGSGEQYFGPGTRLTVT.

The V call is TRBV4-1, the J call TRBJ2-1; perhaps TRBD2 as D (5 bases). Germline values: CDR1 MGHRA, CDR2 YSYEKL. There are 15 residues in the CDR3. Deletions cut 4 bases from V and 7 bases from J, with 17 bases between. CDR3 region: CASSPPARSGNEQFF. The CDR3 DNA follows: TGCGCCAGCAGCCCTCCGGCGCGGAGCGGAAATGAGCAGTTCTTC.

This clonotype was detected once. This chain uses TRBV29-1 with TRBJ1-2, with TRBD1 as a possible D gene (6 bases). Germline lookup yields CDR1 SQVTM and CDR2 ANQGSEA. The CDR3 runs 13 residues. V lost 1 base to trimming and J lost 8 bases, with 14 bases between them. CDR3 DNA: TGCAGCGTTGAAGGTTACGAGGGGGAAGGCTACACCTTC. Its translation: CSVEGYEGEGYTF.

This rearrangement joins TRBV7-3 to TRBJ2-6; D ambiguous. The CDR3 sequence is 17 residues long. V lost 6 bases, J lost 3 bases, and 18 bases lay in between. The germline V gene has CDR1 SGHTA and CDR2 FQGTGA. CDR3 sequence: CASRPTRLPNGANVLTF. The CDR3 DNA reads as TGTGCCAGCAGGCCTACCCGACTGCCCAATGGGGCCAACGTCCTGACTTTC.

The chain uses TRBV29-1 and TRBJ2-7, with TRBD2 matching 9 bases. The CDR3 loop spans 13 amino acids. Germline CDR1 SQVTM, CDR2 ANQGSEA. After removal of 8 bases from V and 4 bases from J, the junction contained 9 bases not matched to a gene. The CDR3 DNA is TGCAGCACCCTCGGCGGGGGGGCTTACGAGCAGTACTTC. Protein product: CSTLGGGAYEQYF.

The chain employs TRBV29-1 and TRBJ2-2; D could derive from TRBD1 or TRBD2 (5 bases each). Germline values: CDR1 SQVTM, CDR2 ANQGSEA. V dropped 4 bases and J dropped 5 bases, with 5 bases sitting between them. The CDR3 consists of 11 residues. The CDR3 reads CSVGGTGELFF. The CDR3 DNA sequence: TGCAGCGTTGGGGGGACCGGGGAGCTGTTTTTT.

V gene TRBV9 combines with J gene TRBJ2-5; a possible D gene is TRBD1 (5 bases). Trimming removed 2 bases at V and 3 bases at J, with 11 bases between. The CDR3 covers 14 residues. Germline values: CDR1 SGDLS, CDR2 YYNGEE. CDR3 nucleotide sequence: TGTGCCAGCAGCGTGCAAGGGGCAGAAGAGACCCAGTACTTC. The encoded protein is CASSVQGAEETQYF.